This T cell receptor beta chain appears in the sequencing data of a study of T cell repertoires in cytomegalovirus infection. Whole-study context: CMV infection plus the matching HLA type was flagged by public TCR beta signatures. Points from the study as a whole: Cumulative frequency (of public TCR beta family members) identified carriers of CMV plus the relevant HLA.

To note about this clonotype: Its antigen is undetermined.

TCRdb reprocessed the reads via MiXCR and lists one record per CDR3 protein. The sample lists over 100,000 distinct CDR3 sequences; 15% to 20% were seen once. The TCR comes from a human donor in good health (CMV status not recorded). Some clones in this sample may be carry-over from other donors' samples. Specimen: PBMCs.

This CDR3 reads CAWSLGGISTDTQYF. DNA for the CDR3: TGTGCCTGGAGCCTCGGCGGAATTAGCACAGATACGCAGTATTTT. V gene TRBV30 combines with J gene TRBJ2-3, with D unresolved. The ends were cut back, 3 bases at V and 0 bases at J, with 13 bases in the middle. CDR1 is GTSNPN, CDR2 SVGIG, per germline (reference sequence). The CDR3 has 15 residues.